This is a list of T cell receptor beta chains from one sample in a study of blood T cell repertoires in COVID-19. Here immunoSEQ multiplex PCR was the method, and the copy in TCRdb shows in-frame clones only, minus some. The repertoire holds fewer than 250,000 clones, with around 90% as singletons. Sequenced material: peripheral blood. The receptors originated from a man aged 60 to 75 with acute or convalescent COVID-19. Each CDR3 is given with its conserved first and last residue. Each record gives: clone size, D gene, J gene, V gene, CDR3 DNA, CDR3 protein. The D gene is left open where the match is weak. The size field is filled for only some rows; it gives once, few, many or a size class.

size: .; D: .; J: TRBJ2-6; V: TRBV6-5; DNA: TGTGCCAGCAGTTACACCGGACTCGCTGGGGCCAACGTCCTGACTTTC; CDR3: CASSYTGLAGANVLTF
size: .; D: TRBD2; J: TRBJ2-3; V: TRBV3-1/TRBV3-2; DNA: TGTGCCAGCAGCCGAGGCAATAGCGGGGAGTCCGGTGGTACGCAGTATTTT; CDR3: CASSRGNSGESGGTQYF
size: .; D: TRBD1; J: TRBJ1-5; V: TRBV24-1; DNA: TGTGCCACCAGTGATCCACCAGGGGGTGGGAGCAATCAGCCCCAGCATTTT; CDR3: CATSDPPGGGSNQPQHF
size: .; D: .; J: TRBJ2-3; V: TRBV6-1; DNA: TGTGCCAGCAGTGAAGGGGTGGGGGGGCCGGCAGATACGCAGTATTTT; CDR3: CASSEGVGGPADTQYF
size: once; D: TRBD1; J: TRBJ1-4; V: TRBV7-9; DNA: TGTGCCAGCAGCTCGACAGGGTGGGAAAAACTGTTTTTT; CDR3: CASSSTGWEKLFF
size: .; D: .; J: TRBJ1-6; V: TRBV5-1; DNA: TGCGCCAGCAGCTTGGCCGGAGCGAATTCACCCCTCCACTTT; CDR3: CASSLAGANSPLHF
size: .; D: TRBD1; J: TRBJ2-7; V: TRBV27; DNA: TGTGCCAGCAGTCCCGGGACAGGGAACGAGCAGTACTTC; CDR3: CASSPGTGNEQYF
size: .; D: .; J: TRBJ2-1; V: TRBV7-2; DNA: TGTGCCAGCAGCTTAGGCAGGGGTCTCAATGAGCAGTTCTTC; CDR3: CASSLGRGLNEQFF
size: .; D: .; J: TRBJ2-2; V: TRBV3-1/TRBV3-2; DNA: TGTGCAGTAAGGAGGGGCACCGGGGAGCTGTTTTTT; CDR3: CAVRRGTGELFF
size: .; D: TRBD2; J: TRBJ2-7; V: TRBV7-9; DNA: TGTGCCAGCAGCTTAGGTAGGCCACTAGCGTTCCACGAGCAGTACTTC; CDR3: CASSLGRPLAFHEQYF